One and the same sample provided the 22 T cell receptor beta chains below, sequenced in a study of cytomegalovirus exposure and HLA in healthy donors. The study ran its PCR with 60 Vbeta and 13 Jbeta primers. Sequencing was performed with immunoSEQ multiplex PCR; in TCRdb, only in-frame clones are kept and a portion is missing. The sample yields roughly 100,000 clones, around 84% seen once. The sample comprised PBMCs. The source of these receptors is a woman aged 35 to 49 in good health and CMV-seronegative.

This chain joins TRBV5-6 and TRBJ2-3, with 9 bases lining up with TRBD2. The V gene end was trimmed by 4 bases and the J gene end by 7 bases; junction bases not matched to a gene: 10. This CDR3 region has 15 residues. Germline lookup yields CDR1 SGHDT and CDR2 YYEEEE. CDR3 DNA: TGTGCCAGCAGCCTGCTGGCGACTAGCGGTTATACGCAGTATTTT. It codes for CASSLLATSGYTQYF. Using reference TRBV5-6 and TRBJ2-3 for the parts outside the CDR3, the full variable domain is DAGVTQSPTHLIKTRGQQVTLRCSPKSGHDTVSWYQQALGQGPQFIFQYYEEEERQRGNFPDRFSGHQFPNYSSELNVNALLLGDSALYLCASSLLATSGYTQYFGPGTRLTVL.

V gene TRBV30 combines with J gene TRBJ1-1, with 9 bases aligning to TRBD1. This CDR3 is 14 amino acids long. Trimming at V came to 5 bases and at J to 4 bases, leaving 8 bases not matched to a gene. Germline CDR1 reads GTSNPN; CDR2 reads SVGIG (reference sequence). The CDR3 nucleotides read TGTGCCTGGGGCAGAGGACAGGGGCGCACTGAAGCTTTCTTT. Its protein is CAWGRGQGRTEAFF. The full variable domain, its missing parts supplied by reference TRBV30 and TRBJ1-1, is SQTIHQWPATLVQPVGSPLSLECTVEGTSNPNLYWYRQAAGRGLQLLFYSVGIGQISSEVPQNLSASRPQDRQFILSSKKLLLSDSGFYLCAWGRGQGRTEAFFGQGTRLTVV.

The rearrangement links TRBV28 to TRBJ1-1, with D unresolved. The CDR3 sequence is 11 residues long. Per the germline V gene, CDR1 is MDHEN and CDR2 is SYDVKM. The germline V and J ends were trimmed by 3 bases and 8 bases, with 7 bases remaining between them. The CDR3 bases are TGTGCCAGCAGTTTTGGCTGGGAAGCTTTCTTT. Translation gives CASSFGWEAFF.

This clone has only one observation. This specimen includes other DNA sequences encoding the same CDR3. The chain has TRBV11-2 and TRBJ1-1; 10 bases fit TRBD1. V gave up 5 bases and J gave up 4 bases; unmatched junction bases: 7. The CDR3 sequence is 15 residues long. CDR1 SGHAT and CDR2 FQNNGV come from the germline V gene. The CDR3 loop is CASSPGQGVFTEAFF. CDR3 bases: TGTGCCAGCAGCCCCGGACAGGGGGTTTTCACTGAAGCTTTCTTT.

This sequence joins TRBV19 and TRBJ1-1; perhaps TRBD1 as D (6 bases). The germline V gene encodes CDR1 LNHDA and CDR2 SQIVND (reference sequence). V lost 1 base and J lost 7, with 13 bases in between. The CDR3 runs to 14 residues. CDR3 sequence reads: CASSIGAGANEAFF. The CDR3 DNA follows: TGTGCCAGTAGTATAGGCGCAGGGGCTAATGAAGCTTTCTTT.

The rearrangement links TRBV11-2 to TRBJ2-4, with 11 bases lining up with TRBD1. From germline, CDR1 is SGHAT and CDR2 FQNNGV. This CDR3 region has 14 residues. J was trimmed by 6 bases and V by 4 bases; bases with no gene match: 2. The CDR3 sequence is CASSWGQGGNIQYF. CDR3 sequence (DNA): TGTGCCAGCAGCTGGGGACAGGGGGGAAACATTCAGTACTTC.

This clone has a single count. V is TRBV10-3 and J is TRBJ2-7; weak D call: TRBD1 (6 bases). Germline assignment: CDR1 ENHRY and CDR2 SYGVKD. V lost 4 bases and J 5 bases, leaving 12 bases between the germline ends. This CDR3 region has 13 residues. CDR3 in DNA: TGTGCCATCAGTGTCGCTCAGGGGCACGAGCAGTACTTC. It translates to CAISVAQGHEQYF.

The chain combines TRBV5-1 with TRBJ2-1; 11 positions match TRBD2. The CDR3 length is 15 residues. The V gene end was trimmed by 4 bases and the J gene end by 6 bases; junction bases not matched to a gene: 6. Germline V lookup: CDR1 SGHRS, CDR2 YFSETQ. This chain's CDR3 is CASSRTSGSFNEQFF. CDR3 nucleotide sequence: TGCGCCAGCAGCAGAACTAGCGGGAGTTTCAATGAGCAGTTCTTC.

The V and J genes are TRBV18 and TRBJ1-1; weak D call: TRBD1 (5 bases). The CDR3 runs 14 residues. Germline CDR1 reads KGHSH; CDR2 reads LQKENI. The V gene lost 6 bases and the J gene lost 0 bases, with 11 bases spanning the gap. In DNA, the CDR3 is TGTGCCAGCTCTCCGACAGCAATGAACACTGAAGCTTTCTTT. Its translation: CASSPTAMNTEAFF.

This clone was seen only a few times. The chain couples TRBV5-1 to TRBJ2-1, with 12 nucleotides matching TRBD2. The CDR3 has 16 amino acids. The germline V gene encodes CDR1 SGHRS and CDR2 YFSETQ. J gave up 2 bases and V 3 bases, and 3 bases lay outside the gene matches. The CDR3 sequence is CASSSTSGRTYNEQFF. As DNA, the CDR3 is TGCGCCAGCAGCTCTACTAGCGGGAGGACCTACAATGAGCAGTTCTTC.

This clone was observed a single time. V is TRBV18 and J is TRBJ2-7, with 14 bases that match TRBD2. The germline V gene encodes CDR1 KGHSH and CDR2 LQKENI. CDR3 length equals 17 residues. V lost 1 base and J lost 3; bases outside the gene matches: 5. Written as DNA, the CDR3 is TGTGCCAGCTCACCACTAAAGGGACTAGCGGGAGACTACGAGCAGTACTTC. It translates to CASSPLKGLAGDYEQYF.

The rearrangement links TRBV19 to TRBJ2-3; perhaps TRBD2 as D (6 bases). Germline V gene sequence: CDR1 LNHDA, CDR2 SQIVND (reference sequence). The ends were cut back, 4 bases at V and 5 bases at J, with 19 bases in the middle. This CDR3 has 16 amino acids. The CDR3 protein is CASSTRRTIKEDTQYF. As DNA, the CDR3 is TGTGCCAGTAGTACGAGGCGGACTATAAAGGAAGATACGCAGTATTTT.

V is TRBV2 and J is TRBJ1-5, with 10 bases identical to TRBD1. Germline assignment: CDR1 SNHLY and CDR2 FYNNEI. V shed 7 bases, J shed 2 bases, and the junction held 17 bases outside the gene matches. The CDR3 has 19 residues. In DNA form, the CDR3 reads TGTGCCAGCAAATTCGAGAGGACAGGGGGGCTGGCTGGCAATCAGCCCCAGCATTTT. Translation gives CASKFERTGGLAGNQPQHF.

This sequence joins TRBV5-4 and TRBJ1-2; TRBD1 is a possible D gene (5 bases). The CDR3 runs 12 residues. The V and J ends lost 4 bases and 10 bases respectively, with 14 bases between them. In germline, CDR1 is SGHNT, CDR2 YYREEE (reference sequence). The CDR3 loop is CASSPDSIFYTF. CDR3 DNA: TGTGCCAGCAGCCCTGACAGTATTTTCTACACCTTC.

DNA of the CDR3: TGTGCCAGCAAAAGCGGGTCTGGGGCCAACGTCCTGACTTTC. Translating it yields CASKSGSGANVLTF. The rearrangement links TRBV2 to TRBJ2-6; perhaps TRBD2 as D (6 bases). Germline values: CDR1 SNHLY, CDR2 FYNNEI. V shed 7 bases and J shed 1 base, with 8 bases lying between them. This CDR3 has 14 residues.

The chain links TRBV5-1 to TRBJ2-7; 13 bases map to TRBD2. CDR3 length equals 17 residues. Germline trimming cut 3 bases from V and 5 bases from J; bases unmatched to any gene: 11. The germline gives CDR1 SGHRS, CDR2 YFSETQ. CDR3 in DNA: TGCGCCAGCAGCTGGGCCCGGACTAGCGGGAGAGCCCACGAGCAGTACTTC. It yields the protein CASSWARTSGRAHEQYF.

This chain links TRBV28 with TRBJ2-2; 7 bases align to TRBD1. The germline gives CDR1 MDHEN, CDR2 SYDVKM. V trimming: 3 bases; J trimming: 2 bases; junction bases outside the gene matches: 9. This CDR3 comprises 17 residues. The CDR3 DNA is TGTGCCAGCAGTTTTCCAACAGGGGCAACCAACACCGGGGAGCTGTTTTTT. Its protein product is CASSFPTGATNTGELFF.

CDR3 bases: TGTGCCAGCAGCTTAGGGGGGACTAGCGGGAGGGCCTACGAGCAGTACTTC. Encoded protein: CASSLGGTSGRAYEQYF. The J gene is TRBJ2-7, the V gene TRBV11-2, with 16 bases matching TRBD2. Germline CDR1 SGHAT, CDR2 FQNNGV. The CDR3 consists of 17 residues. Germline trimming cut 1 base from V and 2 bases from J; bases unmatched to any gene: 2.

The chain carries TRBV7-9 and TRBJ2-4, with 9 bases matching TRBD1. Germline assignment: CDR1 SEHNR and CDR2 FQNEAQ (reference sequence). Trimming removed 4 bases from V and 0 bases from J; junction bases left unmatched: 4. The CDR3 runs to 16 residues. This chain's CDR3 is CASSSRTGVAKNIQYF. The CDR3 bases are TGTGCCAGCAGCTCACGGACAGGGGTAGCCAAAAACATTCAGTACTTC.

Within the sample, this clone is medium-sized. The rearrangement links TRBV9 to TRBJ1-4; D call uncertain. The CDR3 runs 18 residues. CDR1 and CDR2 from the germline V gene are SGDLS and YYNGEE. Trimming removed 0 bases from V and 0 bases from J, with 15 bases in between. Written as DNA, the CDR3 is TGTGCCAGCAGCGTAGTTAACAGACCCATTGCAACTAATGAAAAACTGTTTTTT. Protein product: CASSVVNRPIATNEKLFF. Full variable domain (missing parts from reference TRBV9 and TRBJ1-4): DSGVTQTPKHLITATGQRVTLRCSPRSGDLSVYWYQQSLDQGLQFLIQYYNGEERAKGNILERFSAQQFPDLHSELNLSSLELGDSALYFCASSVVNRPIATNEKLFFGSGTQLSVL.

CDR3 loop: CASSDSTDADTQYF. CDR3 sequence (DNA): TGTGCCAGCAGTGACTCGACAGACGCAGATACGCAGTATTTT. The chain uses TRBV6-4 and TRBJ2-3; perhaps TRBD1 as D (5 bases). Trimming stripped 0 bases from V and 4 bases from J, with 8 bases between. The CDR3 totals 14 residues. Germline V gene lookup returns CDR1 MRHNA and CDR2 SNTAGT.

The chain joins TRBV19 to TRBJ2-1; 10 positions match TRBD2. Germline V gene data show CDR1 as LNHDA and CDR2 as SQIVND (reference sequence). Trimming at V came to 5 bases and at J to 7 bases, leaving 8 bases not matched to a gene. There are 15 residues in the CDR3. CDR3 sequence reads: CASSEGLAQRNEQFF. CDR3 coding DNA: TGTGCCAGTAGTGAGGGACTAGCGCAACGAAATGAGCAGTTCTTC.